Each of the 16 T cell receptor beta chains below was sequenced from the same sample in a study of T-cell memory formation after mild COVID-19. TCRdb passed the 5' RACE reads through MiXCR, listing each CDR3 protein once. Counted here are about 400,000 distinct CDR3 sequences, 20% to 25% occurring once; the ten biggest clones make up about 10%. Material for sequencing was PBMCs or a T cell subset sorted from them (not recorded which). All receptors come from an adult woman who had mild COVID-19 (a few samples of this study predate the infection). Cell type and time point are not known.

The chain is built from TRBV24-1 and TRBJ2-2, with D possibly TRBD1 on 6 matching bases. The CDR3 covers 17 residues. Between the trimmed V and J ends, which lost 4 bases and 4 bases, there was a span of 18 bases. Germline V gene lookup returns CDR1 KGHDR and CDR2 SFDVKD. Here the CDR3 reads CATSENRVPAGTGELFF. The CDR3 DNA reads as TGTGCCACCAGTGAGAACAGGGTACCCGCGGGCACCGGGGAGCTGTTTTTT.

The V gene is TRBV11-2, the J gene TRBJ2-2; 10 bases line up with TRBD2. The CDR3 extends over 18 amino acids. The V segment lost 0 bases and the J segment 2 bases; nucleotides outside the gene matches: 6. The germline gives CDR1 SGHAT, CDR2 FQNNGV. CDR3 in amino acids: CASSLDALAGANTGELFF. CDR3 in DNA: TGTGCCAGCAGCTTAGATGCGCTAGCGGGGGCAAACACCGGGGAGCTGTTTTTT.

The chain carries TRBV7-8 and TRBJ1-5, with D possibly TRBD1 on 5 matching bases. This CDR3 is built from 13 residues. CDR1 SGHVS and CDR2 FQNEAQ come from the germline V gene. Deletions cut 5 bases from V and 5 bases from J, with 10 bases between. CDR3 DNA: TGTGCCAGCAGCGGGACCGTTTATCAGCCCCAGCATTTT. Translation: CASSGTVYQPQHF.

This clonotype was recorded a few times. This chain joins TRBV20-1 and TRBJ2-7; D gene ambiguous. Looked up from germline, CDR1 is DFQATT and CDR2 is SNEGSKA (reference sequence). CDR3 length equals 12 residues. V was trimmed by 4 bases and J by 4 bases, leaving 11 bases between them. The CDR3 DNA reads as TGCAGTGCTACGGTTAGTTTTTACGAGCAGTACTTC. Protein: CSATVSFYEQYF.

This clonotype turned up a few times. The CDR3 bases are TGTGCCAGCAGCCACCTGGCGGTCCAAGAGACCCAGTACTTC. Translating gives CASSHLAVQETQYF. V gene TRBV7-2 combines with J gene TRBJ2-5, with D unresolved. CDR1 SGHTA and CDR2 FQGNSA come from the germline V gene. V lost 5 bases to trimming and J lost 1 base, with 11 bases between them. The CDR3 covers 14 residues. Full variable domain (rest looked up from reference TRBV7-2 and TRBJ2-5): GAGVSQSPSNKVTEKGKDVELRCDPISGHTALYWYRQSLGQGLEFLIYFQGNSAPDKSGLPSDRFSAERTGGSVSTLTIQRTQQEDSAVYLCASSHLAVQETQYFGPGTRLLVL.

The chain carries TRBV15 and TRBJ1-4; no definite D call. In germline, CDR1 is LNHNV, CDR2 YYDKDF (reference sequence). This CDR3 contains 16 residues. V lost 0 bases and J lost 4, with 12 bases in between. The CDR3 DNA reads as TGTGCCACCAGCAGAGATCTTTTGAGGTTTAATGAAAAACTGTTTTTT. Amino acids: CATSRDLLRFNEKLFF.

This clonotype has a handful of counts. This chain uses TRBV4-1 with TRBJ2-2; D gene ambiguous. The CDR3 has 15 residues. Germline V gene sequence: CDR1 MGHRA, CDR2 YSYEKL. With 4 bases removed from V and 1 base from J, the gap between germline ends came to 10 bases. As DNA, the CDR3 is TGCGCCAGCAGCCGTTTCGAACTGAACACCGGGGAGCTGTTTTTT. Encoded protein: CASSRFELNTGELFF.

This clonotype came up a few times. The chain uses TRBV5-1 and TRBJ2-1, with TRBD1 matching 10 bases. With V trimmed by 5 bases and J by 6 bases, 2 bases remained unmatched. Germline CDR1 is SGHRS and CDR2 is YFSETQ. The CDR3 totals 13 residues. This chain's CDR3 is CASRRDRGNEQFF. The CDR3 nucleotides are TGCGCCAGCAGGCGGGACAGGGGCAATGAGCAGTTCTTC.

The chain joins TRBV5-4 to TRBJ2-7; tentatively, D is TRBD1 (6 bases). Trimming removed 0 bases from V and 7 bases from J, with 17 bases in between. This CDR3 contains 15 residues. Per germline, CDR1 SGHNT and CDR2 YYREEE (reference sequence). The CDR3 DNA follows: TGTGCCAGCAGCTTGGAACAGGGCGCCTCTTGGGAGCAGTACTTC. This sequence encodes CASSLEQGASWEQYF.

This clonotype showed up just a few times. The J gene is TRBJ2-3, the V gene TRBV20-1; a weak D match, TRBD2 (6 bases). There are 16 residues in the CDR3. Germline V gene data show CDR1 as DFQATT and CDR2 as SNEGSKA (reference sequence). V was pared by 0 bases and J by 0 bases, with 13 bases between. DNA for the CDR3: TGCAGTGCTAGAGATCTACTGCGGGGCAGCACAGATACGCAGTATTTT. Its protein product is CSARDLLRGSTDTQYF.

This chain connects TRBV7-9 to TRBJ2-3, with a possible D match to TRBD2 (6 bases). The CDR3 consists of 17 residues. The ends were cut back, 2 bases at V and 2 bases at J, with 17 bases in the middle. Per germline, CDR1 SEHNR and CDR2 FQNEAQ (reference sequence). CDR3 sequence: CASSLTQTGLATDTQYF. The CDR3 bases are TGTGCCAGCAGCTTAACCCAGACGGGACTCGCCACAGATACGCAGTATTTT.

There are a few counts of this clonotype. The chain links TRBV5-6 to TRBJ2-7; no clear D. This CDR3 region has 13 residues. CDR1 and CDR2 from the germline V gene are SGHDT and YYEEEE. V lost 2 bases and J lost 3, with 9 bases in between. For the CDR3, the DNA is TGTGCCAGCAGCTTTGCAGGAAACTACGAGCAGTACTTC. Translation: CASSFAGNYEQYF.

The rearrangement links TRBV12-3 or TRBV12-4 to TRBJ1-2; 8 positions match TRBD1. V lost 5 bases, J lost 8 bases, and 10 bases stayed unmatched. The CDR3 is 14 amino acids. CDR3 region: CASSPRQGSGGYTF. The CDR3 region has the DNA TGTGCCAGCAGTCCTCGACAGGGGTCGGGGGGCTACACCTTC.

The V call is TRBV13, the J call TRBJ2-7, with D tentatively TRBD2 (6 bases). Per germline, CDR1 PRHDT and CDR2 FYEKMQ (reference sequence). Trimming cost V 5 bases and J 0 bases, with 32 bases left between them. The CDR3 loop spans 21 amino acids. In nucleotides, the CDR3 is TGTGCCAGCAGCCCAAGGGACTTAGGGCAGCTGAGTTCAGCTCTCTCCTACGAGCAGTACTTC. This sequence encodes CASSPRDLGQLSSALSYEQYF.

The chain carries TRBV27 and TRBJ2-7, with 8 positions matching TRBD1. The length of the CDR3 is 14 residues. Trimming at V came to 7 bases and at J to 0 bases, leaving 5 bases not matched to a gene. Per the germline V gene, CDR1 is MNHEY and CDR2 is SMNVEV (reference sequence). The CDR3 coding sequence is TGTGCCAGCACACGGACAGGGAGCTCCTACGAGCAGTACTTC. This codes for CASTRTGSSYEQYF.

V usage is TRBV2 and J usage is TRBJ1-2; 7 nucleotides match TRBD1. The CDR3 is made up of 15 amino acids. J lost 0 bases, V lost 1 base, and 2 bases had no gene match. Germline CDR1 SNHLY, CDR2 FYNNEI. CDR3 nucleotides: TGTGCCAGCAGTGAAGTGGGACAGCCTAACTATGGCTACACCTTC. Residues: CASSEVGQPNYGYTF.